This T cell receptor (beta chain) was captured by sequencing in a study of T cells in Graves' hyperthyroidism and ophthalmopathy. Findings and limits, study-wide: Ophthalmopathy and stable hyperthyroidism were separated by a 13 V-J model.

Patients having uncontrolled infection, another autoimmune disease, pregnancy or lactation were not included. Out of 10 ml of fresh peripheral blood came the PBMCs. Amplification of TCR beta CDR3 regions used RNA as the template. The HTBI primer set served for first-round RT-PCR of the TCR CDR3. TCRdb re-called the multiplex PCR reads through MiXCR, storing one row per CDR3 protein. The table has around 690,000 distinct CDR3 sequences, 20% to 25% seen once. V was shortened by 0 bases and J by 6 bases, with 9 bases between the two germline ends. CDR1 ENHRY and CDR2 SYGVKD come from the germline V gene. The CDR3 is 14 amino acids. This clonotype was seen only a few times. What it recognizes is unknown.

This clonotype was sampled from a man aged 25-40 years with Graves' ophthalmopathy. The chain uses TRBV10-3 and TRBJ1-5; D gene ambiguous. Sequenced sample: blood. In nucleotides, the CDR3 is TGTGCCATCAGTGAGTCGGTAAAACGTCAGCCCCAGCATTTT. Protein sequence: CAISESVKRQPQHF.